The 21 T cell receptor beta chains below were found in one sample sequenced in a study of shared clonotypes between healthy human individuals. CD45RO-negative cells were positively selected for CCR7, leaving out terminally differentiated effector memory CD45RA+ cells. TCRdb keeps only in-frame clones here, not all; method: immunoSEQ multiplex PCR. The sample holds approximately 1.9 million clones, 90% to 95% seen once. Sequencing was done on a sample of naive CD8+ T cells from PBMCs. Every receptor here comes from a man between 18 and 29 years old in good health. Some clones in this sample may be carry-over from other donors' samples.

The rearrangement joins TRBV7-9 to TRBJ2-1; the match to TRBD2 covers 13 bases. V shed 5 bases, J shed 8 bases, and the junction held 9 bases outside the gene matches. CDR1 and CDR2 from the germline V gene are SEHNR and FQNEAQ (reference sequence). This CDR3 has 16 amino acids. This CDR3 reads CASSLRLAGGYDEQFF. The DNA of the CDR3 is TGTGCCAGCAGCCTTCGACTAGCGGGAGGATACGATGAGCAGTTCTTC.

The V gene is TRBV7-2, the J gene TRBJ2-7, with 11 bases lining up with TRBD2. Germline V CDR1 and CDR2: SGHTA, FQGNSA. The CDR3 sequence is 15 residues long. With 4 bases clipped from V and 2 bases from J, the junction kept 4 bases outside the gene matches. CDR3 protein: CASSSGTSGAYEQYF. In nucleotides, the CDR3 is TGTGCCAGCAGCTCCGGGACTAGCGGAGCCTACGAGCAGTACTTC. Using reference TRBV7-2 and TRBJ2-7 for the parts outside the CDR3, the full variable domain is GAGVSQSPSNKVTEKGKDVELRCDPISGHTALYWYRQSLGQGLEFLIYFQGNSAPDKSGLPSDRFSAERTGGSVSTLTIQRTQQEDSAVYLCASSSGTSGAYEQYFGPGTRLTVT.

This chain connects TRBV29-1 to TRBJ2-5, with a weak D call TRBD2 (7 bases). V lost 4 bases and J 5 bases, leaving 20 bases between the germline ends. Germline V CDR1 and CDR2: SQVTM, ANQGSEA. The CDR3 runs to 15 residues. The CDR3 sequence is CSVVGGLSIGETQYF. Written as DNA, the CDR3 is TGCAGCGTTGTCGGGGGGCTAAGTATCGGCGAGACCCAGTACTTC.

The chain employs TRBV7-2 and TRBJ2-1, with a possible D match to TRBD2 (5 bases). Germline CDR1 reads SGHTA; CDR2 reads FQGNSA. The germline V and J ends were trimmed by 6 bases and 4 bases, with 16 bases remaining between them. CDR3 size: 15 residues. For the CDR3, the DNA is TGTGCCAGCAGGCCAAGCGGTGCCGGGTACAATGAGCAGTTCTTC. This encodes CASRPSGAGYNEQFF.

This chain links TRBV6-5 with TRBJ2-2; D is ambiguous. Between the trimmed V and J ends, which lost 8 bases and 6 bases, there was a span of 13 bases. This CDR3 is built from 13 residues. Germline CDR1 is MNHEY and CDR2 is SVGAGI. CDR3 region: CASLQSHAGELFF. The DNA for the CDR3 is TGTGCCAGCCTGCAAAGTCACGCCGGGGAGCTGTTTTTT.

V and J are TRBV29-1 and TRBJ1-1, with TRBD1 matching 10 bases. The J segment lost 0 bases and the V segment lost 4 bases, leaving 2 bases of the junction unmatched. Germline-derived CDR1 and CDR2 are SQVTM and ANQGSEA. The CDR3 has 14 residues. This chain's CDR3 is CSVAGTGVNTEAFF. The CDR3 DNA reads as TGCAGCGTTGCTGGGACAGGGGTGAACACTGAAGCTTTCTTT.

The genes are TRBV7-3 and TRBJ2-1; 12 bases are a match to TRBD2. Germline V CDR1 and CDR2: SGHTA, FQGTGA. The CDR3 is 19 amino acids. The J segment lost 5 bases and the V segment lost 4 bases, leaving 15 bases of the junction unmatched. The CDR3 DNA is TGTGCCAGCAGCTCAAGCCGAACTGGACTAGCGGGATTAGACAATGAGCAGTTCTTC. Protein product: CASSSSRTGLAGLDNEQFF.

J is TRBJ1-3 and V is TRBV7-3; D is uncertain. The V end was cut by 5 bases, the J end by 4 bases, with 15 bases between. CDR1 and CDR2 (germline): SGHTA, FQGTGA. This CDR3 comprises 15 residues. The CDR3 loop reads CASSLSGREGNTIYF. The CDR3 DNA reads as TGTGCCAGCAGCCTCTCGGGTCGGGAGGGAAACACCATATATTTT. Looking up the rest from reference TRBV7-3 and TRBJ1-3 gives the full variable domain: GAGVSQTPSNKVTEKGKYVELRCDPISGHTALYWYRQSLGQGPEFLIYFQGTGAADDSGLPNDRFFAVRPEGSVSTLKIQRTERGDSAVYLCASSLSGREGNTIYFGEGSWLTVV.

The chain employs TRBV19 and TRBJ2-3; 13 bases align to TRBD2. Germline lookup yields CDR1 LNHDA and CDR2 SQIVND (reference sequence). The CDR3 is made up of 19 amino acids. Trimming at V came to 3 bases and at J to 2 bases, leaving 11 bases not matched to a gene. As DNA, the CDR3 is TGTGCCAGTAGTATCTGGACTAGCGGGAGATATCGACCCACAGATACGCAGTATTTT. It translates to CASSIWTSGRYRPTDTQYF.

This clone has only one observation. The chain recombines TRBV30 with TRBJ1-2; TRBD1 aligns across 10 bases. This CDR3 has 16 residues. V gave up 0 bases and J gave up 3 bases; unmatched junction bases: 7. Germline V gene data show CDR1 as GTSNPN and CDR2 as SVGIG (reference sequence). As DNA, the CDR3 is TGTGCCTGGAGTGTAAAAGGGACAGGGGCTGACTATGGCTACACCTTC. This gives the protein CAWSVKGTGADYGYTF.

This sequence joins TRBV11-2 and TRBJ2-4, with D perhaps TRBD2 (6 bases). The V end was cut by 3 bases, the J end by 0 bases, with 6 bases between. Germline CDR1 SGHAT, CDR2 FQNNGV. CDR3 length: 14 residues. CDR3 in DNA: TGTGCCAGCAGCTTCGGGGGAGCCAAAAACATTCAGTACTTC. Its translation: CASSFGGAKNIQYF.

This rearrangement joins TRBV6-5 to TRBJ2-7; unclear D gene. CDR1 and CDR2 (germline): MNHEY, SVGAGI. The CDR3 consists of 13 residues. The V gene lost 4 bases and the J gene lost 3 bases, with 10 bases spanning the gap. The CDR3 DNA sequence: TGTGCCAGCAGTTTTTTTTGGGGCTACGAGCAGTACTTC. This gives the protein CASSFFWGYEQYF.

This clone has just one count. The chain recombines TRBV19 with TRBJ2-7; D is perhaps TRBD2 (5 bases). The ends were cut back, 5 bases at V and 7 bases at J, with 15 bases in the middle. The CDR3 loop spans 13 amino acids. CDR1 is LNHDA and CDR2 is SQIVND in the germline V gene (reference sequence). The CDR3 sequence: CASSVRVPMEQYF. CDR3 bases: TGTGCCAGTAGTGTGCGGGTGCCCATGGAGCAGTACTTC.

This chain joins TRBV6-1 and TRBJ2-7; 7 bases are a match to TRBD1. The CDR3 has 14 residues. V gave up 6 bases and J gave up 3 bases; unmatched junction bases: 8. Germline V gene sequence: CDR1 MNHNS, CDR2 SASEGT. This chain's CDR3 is CASSIRQGHYEQYF. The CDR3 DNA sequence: TGTGCCAGCAGCATCCGACAGGGCCACTACGAGCAGTACTTC.

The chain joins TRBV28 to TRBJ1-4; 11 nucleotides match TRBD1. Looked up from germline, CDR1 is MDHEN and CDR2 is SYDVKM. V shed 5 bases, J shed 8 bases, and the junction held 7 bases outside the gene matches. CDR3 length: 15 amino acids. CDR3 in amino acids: CASSPGTGGREKLFF. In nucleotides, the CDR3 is TGTGCCAGCAGTCCGGGGACAGGGGGGCGAGAAAAACTGTTTTTT.

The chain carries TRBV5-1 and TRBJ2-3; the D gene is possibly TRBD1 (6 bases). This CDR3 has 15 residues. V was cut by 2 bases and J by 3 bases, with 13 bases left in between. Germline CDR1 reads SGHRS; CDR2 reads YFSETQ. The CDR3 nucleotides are TGCGCCAGCAGCTTCTCCAGGGGAAATACAGATACGCAGTATTTT. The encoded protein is CASSFSRGNTDTQYF.

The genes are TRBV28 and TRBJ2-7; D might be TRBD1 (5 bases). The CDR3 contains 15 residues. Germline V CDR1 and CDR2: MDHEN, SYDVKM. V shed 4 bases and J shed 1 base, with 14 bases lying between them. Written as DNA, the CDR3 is TGTGCCAGCAGTTCCCCTATACAGGTATCCTACGAGCAGTACTTC. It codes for CASSSPIQVSYEQYF.

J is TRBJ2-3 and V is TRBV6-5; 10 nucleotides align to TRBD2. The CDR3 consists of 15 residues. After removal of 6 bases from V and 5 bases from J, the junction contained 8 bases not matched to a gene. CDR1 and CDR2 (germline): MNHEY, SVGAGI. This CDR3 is CASRQSGRDGDTQYF. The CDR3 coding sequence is TGTGCCAGCAGACAAAGCGGGAGGGATGGAGATACGCAGTATTTT.

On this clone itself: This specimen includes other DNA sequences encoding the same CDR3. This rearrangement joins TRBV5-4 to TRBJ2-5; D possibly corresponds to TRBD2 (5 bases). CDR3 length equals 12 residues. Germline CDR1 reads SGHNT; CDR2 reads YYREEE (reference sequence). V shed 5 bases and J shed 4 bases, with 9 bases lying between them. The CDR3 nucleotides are TGTGCCAGCAGTCTGGGGAGAGAGACCCAGTACTTC. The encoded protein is CASSLGRETQYF.

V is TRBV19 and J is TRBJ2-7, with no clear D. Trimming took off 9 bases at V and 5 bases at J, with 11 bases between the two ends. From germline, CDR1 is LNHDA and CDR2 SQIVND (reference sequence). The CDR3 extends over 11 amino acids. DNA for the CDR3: TGTGCCAGGTATAATGCCCACGAGCAGTACTTC. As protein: CARYNAHEQYF.

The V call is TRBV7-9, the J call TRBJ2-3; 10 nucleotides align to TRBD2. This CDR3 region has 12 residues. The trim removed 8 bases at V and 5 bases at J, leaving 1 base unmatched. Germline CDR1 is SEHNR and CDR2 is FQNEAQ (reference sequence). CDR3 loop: CASGTSVDTQYF. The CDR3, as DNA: TGTGCCAGCGGGACTAGCGTAGATACGCAGTATTTT.